One TCR beta chain is described in this entry. This sample includes further DNA sequences coding for the same CDR3. The entry originates in a study of blood T cell repertoires in COVID-19. Study-level information: PBMCs, B-cell-depleted T cells, or T cells were the source of the cDNA or gDNA that made up the material.

Germline CDR1 KGHSH, CDR2 LQKENI. The V gene lost 6 bases and the J gene lost 1 base, with 9 bases spanning the gap. This CDR3 is 13 amino acids long. Original methodology: Reference gene primer amplification gave estimated nucleated cell counts. Measured with immunoSEQ multiplex PCR; TCRdb has only the in-frame clones, and not every one. V and J calls and clone size come straight from that table; D and trimming were deduced from the DNA. The table shows about 280,000 clones, with approximately 86% occurring only once. The sequence was obtained from a man between 35 and 55 years old with active or convalescent COVID-19. This sequence joins TRBV18 and TRBJ1-1, with a possible D match to TRBD1 (6 bases). Material: peripheral blood. CDR3 DNA sequence: TGTGCCAGCTCCCCGGGACAGAACACTGAAGCTTTCTTT. It encodes CASSPGQNTEAFF.